These 5 T cell receptor beta chains were all obtained from the same sample, sequenced in a study of blood T cell repertoires in COVID-19. The assay was immunoSEQ multiplex PCR, and TCRdb's table has in-frame clones only and misses some. Among 84,000 or so clones, around four fifths were seen once, and the ten largest hold around 11%. Source material: peripheral blood. These TCRs come from a man between 65 and 79 years old with acute or convalescent COVID-19.

The chain joins TRBV19 to TRBJ1-5, with 12 nucleotides matching TRBD1. J lost 6 bases, V lost 6 bases, and 6 bases had no gene match. The CDR3 totals 15 residues. Germline V lookup: CDR1 LNHDA, CDR2 SQIVND (reference sequence). The CDR3 spells CASRTGQGAVQPQHF. The CDR3 DNA is TGTGCCAGTAGGACGGGACAGGGGGCCGTTCAGCCCCAGCATTTT.

The V call is TRBV28, the J call TRBJ2-7; TRBD1 agrees at 11 bases. CDR1 and CDR2 (germline): MDHEN, SYDVKM. The J segment lost 4 bases and the V segment lost 5 bases, leaving 13 bases of the junction unmatched. The CDR3 runs to 17 residues. The CDR3 loop is CASSLPGQGVALYEQYF. The DNA of the CDR3 is TGTGCCAGCAGTCTGCCGGGACAGGGGGTTGCCCTTTACGAGCAGTACTTC.

CDR3 sequence (DNA): TGTGCCAGCAGCTTGAGTGTTACAGCCTCACCCCTCCACTTT. This encodes CASSLSVTASPLHF. This sequence joins TRBV5-6 and TRBJ1-6, with D unclear. Trimming shortened V by 1 base and J by 10 bases, and 12 bases separated the two germline ends. Germline V gene data show CDR1 as SGHDT and CDR2 as YYEEEE. This CDR3 is built from 14 residues. Variable domain in full (rest from reference TRBV5-6 and TRBJ1-6): DAGVTQSPTHLIKTRGQQVTLRCSPKSGHDTVSWYQQALGQGPQFIFQYYEEEERQRGNFPDRFSGHQFPNYSSELNVNALLLGDSALYLCASSLSVTASPLHFGNGTRLTVT.

The V call is TRBV9, the J call TRBJ1-2; possibly TRBD1 for D (6 bases). The germline V and J ends were trimmed by 0 bases and 2 bases, with 11 bases remaining between them. The germline V gene has CDR1 SGDLS and CDR2 YYNGEE. The CDR3 length is 15 residues. The CDR3 DNA sequence: TGTGCCAGCAGCGTAGAAGCAGGGGCAAACTATGGCTACACCTTC. Residues: CASSVEAGANYGYTF.

This clone was counted between two and nine times. The chain has TRBV4-1 and TRBJ1-6, with D unclear. V was cut by 1 base and J by 8 bases, with 12 bases left in between. Germline lookup yields CDR1 MGHRA and CDR2 YSYEKL. The CDR3 contains 15 residues. CDR3 in amino acids: CASSQVLSPYSPLHF. In nucleotides, the CDR3 is TGCGCCAGCAGCCAAGTTCTGAGTCCCTATTCACCCCTCCACTTT.